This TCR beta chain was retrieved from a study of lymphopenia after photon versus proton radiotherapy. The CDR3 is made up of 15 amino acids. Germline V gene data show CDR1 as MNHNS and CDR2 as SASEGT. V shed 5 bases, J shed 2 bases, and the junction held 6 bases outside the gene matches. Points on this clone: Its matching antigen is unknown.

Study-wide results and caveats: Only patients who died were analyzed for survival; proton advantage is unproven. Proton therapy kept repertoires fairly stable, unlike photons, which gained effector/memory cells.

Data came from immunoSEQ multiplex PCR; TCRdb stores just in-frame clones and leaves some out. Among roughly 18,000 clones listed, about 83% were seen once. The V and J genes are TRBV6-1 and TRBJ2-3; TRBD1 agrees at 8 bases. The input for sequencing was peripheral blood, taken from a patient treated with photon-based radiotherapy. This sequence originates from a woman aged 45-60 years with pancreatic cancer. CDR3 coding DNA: TGTGCCAGCAGTACGACAGGGGTGGTCACAGATACGCAGTATTTT. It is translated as CASSTTGVVTDTQYF.